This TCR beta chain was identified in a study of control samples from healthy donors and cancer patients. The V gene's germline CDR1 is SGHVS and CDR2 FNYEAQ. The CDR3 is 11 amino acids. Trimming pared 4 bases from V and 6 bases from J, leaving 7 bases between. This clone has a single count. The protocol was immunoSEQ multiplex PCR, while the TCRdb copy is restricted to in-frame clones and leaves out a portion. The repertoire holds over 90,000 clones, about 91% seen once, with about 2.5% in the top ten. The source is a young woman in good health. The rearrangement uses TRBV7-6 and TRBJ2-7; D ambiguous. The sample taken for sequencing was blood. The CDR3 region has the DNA TGTGCCAGCAGCTACTACGGCGAGCAGTACTTC. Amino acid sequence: CASSYYGEQYF.